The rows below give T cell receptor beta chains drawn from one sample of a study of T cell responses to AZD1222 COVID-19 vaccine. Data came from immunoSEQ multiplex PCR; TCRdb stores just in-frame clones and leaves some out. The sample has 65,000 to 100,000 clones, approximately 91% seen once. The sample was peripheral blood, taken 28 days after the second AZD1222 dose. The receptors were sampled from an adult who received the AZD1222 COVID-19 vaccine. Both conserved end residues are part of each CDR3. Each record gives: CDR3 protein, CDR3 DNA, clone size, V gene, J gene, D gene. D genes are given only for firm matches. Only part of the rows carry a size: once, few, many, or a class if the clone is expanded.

CDR3aa: CASSWVSNTEAFF; CDR3nt: TGCGCCAGCAGCTGGGTATCAAACACTGAAGCTTTCTTT; abundance: .; v_gene: TRBV5-1; j_gene: TRBJ1-1; d_gene: .
CDR3aa: CAINGNTEAFF; CDR3nt: TGTGCCATCAACGGTAACACTGAAGCTTTCTTT; abundance: .; v_gene: TRBV10-3; j_gene: TRBJ1-1; d_gene: .
CDR3aa: CASSQDYSTDTQYF; CDR3nt: TGTGCCAGCAGCCAAGACTATAGCACAGATACGCAGTATTTT; abundance: once; v_gene: TRBV3-1/TRBV3-2; j_gene: TRBJ2-3; d_gene: .
CDR3aa: CASSLLGRGYEQYF; CDR3nt: TGTGCCAGCAGCTTATTAGGGCGGGGGTACGAGCAGTACTTC; abundance: .; v_gene: TRBV7-9; j_gene: TRBJ2-7; d_gene: TRBD2
CDR3aa: CASSIGLQETQYF; CDR3nt: TGTGCCAGTAGTATTGGACTACAAGAGACCCAGTACTTC; abundance: .; v_gene: TRBV19; j_gene: TRBJ2-5; d_gene: .
CDR3aa: CSAPDHEKLFF; CDR3nt: TGCAGTGCTCCTGATCATGAAAAACTGTTTTTT; abundance: .; v_gene: TRBV20-1; j_gene: TRBJ1-4; d_gene: .
CDR3aa: CASSPPIIPVGQVVYGYTF; CDR3nt: TGTGCCAGCTCACCACCGATCATTCCCGTGGGACAGGTCGTCTATGGCTACACCTTC; abundance: .; v_gene: TRBV18; j_gene: TRBJ1-2; d_gene: TRBD1
CDR3aa: CASRPDRVSANGYTF; CDR3nt: TGTGCCAGCAGGCCCGACAGGGTTTCGGCGAATGGCTACACCTTC; abundance: .; v_gene: TRBV3-1/TRBV3-2; j_gene: TRBJ1-2; d_gene: TRBD1
CDR3aa: CARGIGQPQHF; CDR3nt: TGTGCCAGGGGGATCGGACAGCCCCAGCATTTT; abundance: few; v_gene: TRBV19; j_gene: TRBJ1-5; d_gene: .
CDR3aa: CASSSQPGGGTYEQYF; CDR3nt: TGCGCCAGCAGCTCCCAGCCGGGGGGTGGGACCTACGAGCAGTACTTC; abundance: .; v_gene: TRBV5-1; j_gene: TRBJ2-7; d_gene: TRBD2
CDR3aa: CASSERGYGYTF; CDR3nt: TGCGCCAGTTCTGAACGAGGGTATGGCTACACCTTC; abundance: .; v_gene: TRBV4-1; j_gene: TRBJ1-2; d_gene: .